The 4 T cell receptor beta chains below come from one sample, sequenced in a study of T cell responses to AZD1222 COVID-19 vaccine. Assay used: immunoSEQ multiplex PCR; TCRdb lists only in-frame clones, some missing. The repertoire holds about 120,000 clones, with over 75% as singletons. The sample in question was peripheral blood, obtained on day 0 of MenACWY control vaccination. Receptor source: an adult in good health.

This rearrangement joins TRBV6-5 to TRBJ2-6, with unresolved D. This CDR3 is built from 13 residues. V lost 0 bases to trimming and J lost 3 bases, with 0 bases between them. Germline assignment: CDR1 MNHEY and CDR2 SVGAGI. This chain's CDR3 is CASSYSGANVLTF. DNA of the CDR3: TGTGCCAGCAGTTACTCTGGGGCCAACGTCCTGACTTTC.

The sample holds a few counts of this clone. The chain employs TRBV6-2 or TRBV6-3 and TRBJ2-2; D gene uncertain. This CDR3 region has 17 residues. Germline V gives CDR1 MNHEY, CDR2 SVGEGT. The V and J ends lost 2 bases and 4 bases respectively, with 17 bases between them. The CDR3 coding sequence is TGTGCCAGCAGTTACGGTATGGGAAGAACACGCACCGGGGAGCTGTTTTTT. Its protein is CASSYGMGRTRTGELFF.

The chain recombines TRBV7-6 with TRBJ1-6, with TRBD1 matching 8 bases. J gave up 10 bases and V 5 bases, and 10 bases lay outside the gene matches. Germline loops: CDR1 SGHVS, CDR2 FNYEAQ. This CDR3 region has 15 residues. The CDR3 coding sequence is TGTGCCAGCAGCCCTGGACAGGGAGTATACTCACCCCTCCACTTT. Translating it yields CASSPGQGVYSPLHF.

This clone was observed a handful of times. The gene calls are TRBV2 and TRBJ1-4, with D possibly being TRBD1 (5 bases). Germline loops: CDR1 SNHLY, CDR2 FYNNEI. The CDR3 runs 13 residues. Trimming pared 7 bases from V and 10 bases from J, leaving 16 bases between. This CDR3 is CASNFAGRGKLFF. CDR3 nucleotide sequence: TGTGCCAGCAACTTTGCGGGGCGGGGAAAACTGTTTTTT.